One sample yielded the 20 T cell receptor beta chains listed below, sequenced in a study of blood T cells in healthy people across ages. Next came a second PCR, run for roughly 6 to 11 cycles, which used a sample-barcoded 5' primer along with a J-beta primer mix. Each CDR3 protein is one row after TCRdb ran MiXCR on the 5' RACE reads. The table has about 970,000 distinct CDR3 sequences, around 54% seen once. The sequenced material came from blood. The origin of the receptors is a woman in her sixties in good health.

This clonotype was detected a few times. CDR3 nucleotide sequence: TGTGCCAGCAGTTACTCTACGACAGGGACTGAAGCTTTCTTT. Encoded protein: CASSYSTTGTEAFF. The genes are TRBV6-5 and TRBJ1-1; the match to TRBD1 covers 7 bases. This CDR3 contains 14 residues. In germline, CDR1 is MNHEY, CDR2 SVGAGI. The ends lost 0 bases at V and 5 bases at J; junction bases unmatched: 3.

The gene calls are TRBV28 and TRBJ2-6; TRBD2 agrees at 14 bases. CDR3 size: 18 residues. J lost 3 bases, V lost 5 bases, and 6 bases had no gene match. CDR1 is MDHEN and CDR2 is SYDVKM in the germline V gene. CDR3 coding DNA: TGTGCCAGCAGTCCCCTGACTAGCGGGAGGGATGGGGCCAACGTCCTGACTTTC. Translating it yields CASSPLTSGRDGANVLTF.

The chain has TRBV28 and TRBJ2-1; maybe TRBD2 (5 bases). V lost 4 bases to trimming and J lost 2 bases, with 18 bases between them. Germline CDR1 reads MDHEN; CDR2 reads SYDVKM. The CDR3 spans 17 residues. The CDR3 is CASSSGVGLVPYNEQFF. The CDR3 DNA reads as TGTGCCAGCAGTTCCGGGGTGGGTTTGGTCCCCTACAATGAGCAGTTCTTC. Full variable domain (rest looked up from reference TRBV28 and TRBJ2-1): DVKVTQSSRYLVKRTGEKVFLECVQDMDHENMFWYRQDPGLGLRLIYFSYDVKMKEKGDIPEGYSVSREKKERFSLILESASTNQTSMYLCASSSGVGLVPYNEQFFGPGTRLTVL.

This clonotype was seen once. This chain uses TRBV29-1 with TRBJ1-1; the D gene is possibly TRBD1 (5 bases). Trimming left V 3 bases short and J 1 base short, with 12 bases between. Germline V gives CDR1 SQVTM, CDR2 ANQGSEA. This CDR3 comprises 14 residues. The CDR3, as DNA: TGCAGCGTTGACCGGGGCGCCTCGAACACTGAAGCTTTCTTT. Translated, it gives CSVDRGASNTEAFF.

The chain has TRBV29-1 and TRBJ2-1, with 11 bases lining up with TRBD2. The DNA end is a closer match to TRBJ2-7, so the J assignment may be wrong. The CDR3 sequence is 14 residues long. Germline CDR1 SQVTM, CDR2 ANQGSEA. CDR3 sequence: CSVQTSGNYNEQYF. The CDR3 region has the DNA TGCAGCGTACAGACTAGCGGGAACTACAATGAGCAGTACTTC.

This clonotype was recorded only once. CDR3 nucleotides: TGCAGCGTTGAGGACAGGATGCGCATGAATACGCAGTATTTT. Encoded protein: CSVEDRMRMNTQYF. The rearrangement uses TRBV29-1 and TRBJ2-3, with 7 nucleotides matching TRBD1. Germline V gene lookup returns CDR1 SQVTM and CDR2 ANQGSEA. This CDR3 is 14 amino acids long. J lost 7 bases, V lost 3 bases, and 10 bases had no gene match.

This clonotype appeared a few times. The J gene is TRBJ2-6, the V gene TRBV29-1, with D unclear. Per germline, CDR1 SQVTM and CDR2 ANQGSEA. The CDR3 length is 12 residues. Trimming left V 7 bases short and J 0 bases short, with 4 bases between. CDR3 nucleotides: TGCAGCGCGAACTCTGGGGCCAACGTCCTGACTTTC. Residues: CSANSGANVLTF.

This clonotype showed up just a few times. This chain's CDR3 is CASSLGARDEKLFF. The CDR3 nucleotides read TGTGCCAGCAGTTTAGGGGCAAGGGATGAAAAACTGTTTTTT. The rearrangement uses TRBV12-3 or TRBV12-4 and TRBJ1-4; D gene uncertain. The CDR3 sequence is 14 residues long. The V and J ends lost 1 base and 6 bases respectively, with 9 bases between them.

The CDR3 loop reads CSARGTGRKETQYF. The DNA of the CDR3 is TGCAGTGCTAGAGGGACAGGCCGAAAAGAGACCCAGTACTTC. The chain employs TRBV20-1 and TRBJ2-5; 7 bases fit TRBD1. V shed 1 base, J shed 3 bases, and the junction held 5 bases outside the gene matches. The length of the CDR3 is 14 residues. Looked up from germline, CDR1 is DFQATT and CDR2 is SNEGSKA (reference sequence).

Here the CDR3 reads CASSSRQGPGYEQYF. The DNA for the CDR3 is TGTGCCAGCAGCTCCCGACAGGGGCCGGGGTACGAGCAGTACTTC. The chain combines TRBV7-3 with TRBJ2-7, with TRBD1 matching 8 bases. The germline V gene has CDR1 SGHTA and CDR2 FQGTGA. V was pared by 4 bases and J by 4 bases, with 9 bases of the junction left unmatched. The CDR3 sequence is 15 residues long.

The chain recombines TRBV4-1 with TRBJ1-5; maybe TRBD1 (5 bases). The CDR3 contains 16 residues. V lost 1 base to trimming and J lost 9 bases, with 19 bases between them. Germline V gene lookup returns CDR1 MGHRA and CDR2 YSYEKL. This chain's CDR3 is CASSQAPGTAGWPQHF. In nucleotides, the CDR3 is TGCGCCAGCAGCCAAGCCCCAGGGACCGCCGGATGGCCCCAGCATTTT.

This clonotype showed up just a few times. The genes are TRBV6-5 and TRBJ1-6; no definite D call. Trimming removed 7 bases from V and 0 bases from J, with 10 bases in between. This CDR3 has 15 residues. CDR1 is MNHEY, CDR2 SVGAGI, per germline. CDR3 sequence (DNA): TGTGCCAGCAATCCCGGGAGCTCCTATAATTCACCCCTCCACTTT. It yields the protein CASNPGSSYNSPLHF.

This rearrangement joins TRBV20-1 to TRBJ2-7; D may match TRBD1 or TRBD2 (5 bases each). The J call may be faulty, since TRBJ2-4 better matches the DNA end. The length of the CDR3 is 17 residues. Per germline, CDR1 DFQATT and CDR2 SNEGSKA (reference sequence). The CDR3 DNA sequence: TGCAGTGCTAGAGTTGCCATGGAGGCAGGGTGGGGAAACATTCAGTACTTC. This translates into CSARVAMEAGWGNIQYF.

The table lists this clonotype with a count of one. The chain is built from TRBV6-5 and TRBJ2-5; D possibly corresponds to TRBD1 (6 bases). Germline values: CDR1 MNHEY, CDR2 SVGAGI. Trimming took 6 bases from V and 0 from J, leaving 11 bases between them. The CDR3 loop spans 14 amino acids. CDR3 bases: TGTGCCAGCAGGCCGGACAGCGACCAAGAGACCCAGTACTTC. Amino acid sequence: CASRPDSDQETQYF.

The chain is built from TRBV5-1 and TRBJ2-3, with 7 bases that match TRBD1. V dropped 5 bases and J dropped 1; count of bases not matched to a gene: 7. This CDR3 is built from 15 residues. CDR1 is SGHRS, CDR2 YFSETQ, per germline. The CDR3 bases are TGCGCCAGCAGGAAACAAGGACAGGGCACAGATACGCAGTATTTT. It yields the protein CASRKQGQGTDTQYF.

This clonotype has just a few counts. This chain connects TRBV29-1 to TRBJ2-1; a possible D gene is TRBD1 (5 bases). This CDR3 spans 12 amino acids. The germline V gene encodes CDR1 SQVTM and CDR2 ANQGSEA. The V end was cut by 4 bases, the J end by 3 bases, with 7 bases between. CDR3 loop: CSVGQLYNEQFF. The CDR3, as DNA: TGCAGCGTTGGACAGCTCTACAATGAGCAGTTCTTC.

The genes are TRBV12-3 or TRBV12-4 and TRBJ1-1; 9 bases align to TRBD1. The CDR3 has 15 residues. V lost 6 bases and J lost 2; bases outside the gene matches: 7. Written as DNA, the CDR3 is TGTGCCAGCAGAATACAGGGGGCGGTAAACACTGAAGCTTTCTTT. Translated: CASRIQGAVNTEAFF.

To note about this clonotype: Sequence at one end of the junction differs from germline and may be a read error. This chain connects TRBV7-9 to TRBJ2-7; a possible D gene is TRBD1 (6 bases). The end of the DNA is better explained by TRBJ2-5, so the J call may be wrong. The CDR3 spans 16 residues. Germline values: CDR1 SEHNR, CDR2 FQNEAQ (reference sequence). The chain's CDR3 is CANSKTDRSHLETQYF. The CDR3 nucleotides read TGTGCCAACAGCAAAACAGACAGGTCCCATCTAGAGACCCAGTACTTC.

The rearrangement links TRBV6-2 or TRBV6-3 to TRBJ2-6; D gene ambiguous. V dropped 11 bases and J dropped 2 bases, with 13 bases sitting between them. The CDR3 covers 14 residues. Germline CDR1 and CDR2: MNHEY and SVGEGT. CDR3 amino acids: CAHPYGAGANVLTF. CDR3 nucleotide sequence: TGTGCCCACCCCTATGGCGCTGGGGCCAACGTCCTGACTTTC.

The genes are TRBV11-2 and TRBJ2-5; D unclear. The end of the DNA aligns better with TRBJ2-7, so the J call may be wrong. The CDR3 extends over 13 amino acids. Germline CDR1 is SGHAT and CDR2 is FQNNGV. CDR3 protein: CASKAGGSYEQYF. The DNA of the CDR3 is TGTGCCAGCAAAGCTGGTGGAAGCTACGAGCAGTACTTC.